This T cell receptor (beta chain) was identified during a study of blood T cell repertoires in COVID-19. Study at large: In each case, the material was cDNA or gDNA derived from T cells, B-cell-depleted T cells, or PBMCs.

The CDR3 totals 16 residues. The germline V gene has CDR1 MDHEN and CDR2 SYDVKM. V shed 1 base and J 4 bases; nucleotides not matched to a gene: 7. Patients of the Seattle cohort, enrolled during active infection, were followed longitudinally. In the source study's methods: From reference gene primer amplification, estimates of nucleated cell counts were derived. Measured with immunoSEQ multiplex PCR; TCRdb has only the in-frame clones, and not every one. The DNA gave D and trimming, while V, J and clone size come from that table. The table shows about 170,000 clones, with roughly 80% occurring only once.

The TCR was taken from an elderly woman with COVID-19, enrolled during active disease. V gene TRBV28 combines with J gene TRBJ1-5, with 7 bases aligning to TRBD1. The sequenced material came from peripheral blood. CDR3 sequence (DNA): TGTGCCAGCAGTTTATTGACCGGACAGGTTAATCAGCCCCAGCATTTT. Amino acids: CASSLLTGQVNQPQHF.